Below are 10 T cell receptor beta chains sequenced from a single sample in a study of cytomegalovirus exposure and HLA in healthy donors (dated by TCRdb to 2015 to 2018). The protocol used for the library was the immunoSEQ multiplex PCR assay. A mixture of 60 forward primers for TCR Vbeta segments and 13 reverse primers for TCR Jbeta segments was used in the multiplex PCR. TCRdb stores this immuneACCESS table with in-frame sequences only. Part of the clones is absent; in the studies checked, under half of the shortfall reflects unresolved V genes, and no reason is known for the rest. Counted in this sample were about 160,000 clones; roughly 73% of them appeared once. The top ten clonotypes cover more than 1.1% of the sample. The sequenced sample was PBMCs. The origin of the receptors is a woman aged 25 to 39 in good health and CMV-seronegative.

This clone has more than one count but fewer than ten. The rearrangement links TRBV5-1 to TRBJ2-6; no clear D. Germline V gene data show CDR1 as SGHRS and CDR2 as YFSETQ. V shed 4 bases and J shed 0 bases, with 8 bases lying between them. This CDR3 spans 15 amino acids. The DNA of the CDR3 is TGCGCCAGCAGCCCAATGGCCTCTGGGGCCAACGTCCTGACTTTC. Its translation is CASSPMASGANVLTF.

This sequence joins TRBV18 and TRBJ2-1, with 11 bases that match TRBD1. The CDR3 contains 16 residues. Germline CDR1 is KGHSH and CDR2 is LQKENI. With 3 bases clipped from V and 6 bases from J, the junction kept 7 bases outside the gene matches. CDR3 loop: CASSPTGTGGPNEQFF. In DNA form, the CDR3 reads TGTGCCAGCTCACCGACGGGGACAGGGGGTCCCAATGAGCAGTTCTTC.

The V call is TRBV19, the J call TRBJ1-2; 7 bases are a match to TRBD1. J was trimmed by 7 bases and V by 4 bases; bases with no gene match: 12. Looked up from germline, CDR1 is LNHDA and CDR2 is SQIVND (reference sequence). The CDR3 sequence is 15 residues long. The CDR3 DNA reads TGTGCCAGTAGTACGGACAGGTGGGCCGTGTTTGGCTACACCTTC. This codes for CASSTDRWAVFGYTF.

CDR3 sequence: CASSATGPQGKLFF. The DNA of the CDR3 is TGTGCCAGCAGCGCGACAGGTCCCCAAGGAAAACTGTTTTTT. The V call is TRBV11-3, the J call TRBJ1-4; weak D call: TRBD1 (6 bases). Per the germline V gene, CDR1 is SGHNT and CDR2 is YENEEA. The CDR3 runs 14 residues. V dropped 5 bases and J dropped 10 bases, with 17 bases sitting between them.

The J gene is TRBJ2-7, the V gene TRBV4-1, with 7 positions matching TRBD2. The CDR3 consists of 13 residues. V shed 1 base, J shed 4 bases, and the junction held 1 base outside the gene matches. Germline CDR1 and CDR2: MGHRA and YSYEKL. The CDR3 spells CASSQVLAYEQYF. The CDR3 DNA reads TGCGCCAGCAGCCAAGTACTAGCGTACGAGCAGTACTTC.

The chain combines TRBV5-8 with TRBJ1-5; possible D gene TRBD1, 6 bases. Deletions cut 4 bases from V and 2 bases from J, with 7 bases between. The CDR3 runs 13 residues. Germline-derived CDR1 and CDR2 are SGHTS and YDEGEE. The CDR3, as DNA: TGTGCCAGCAGCCGACAGGGCAATCAGCCCCAGCATTTT. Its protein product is CASSRQGNQPQHF.

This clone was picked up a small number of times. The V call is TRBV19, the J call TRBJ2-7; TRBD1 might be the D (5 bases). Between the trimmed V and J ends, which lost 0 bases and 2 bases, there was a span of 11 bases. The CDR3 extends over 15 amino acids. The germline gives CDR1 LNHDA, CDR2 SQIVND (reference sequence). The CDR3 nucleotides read TGTGCCAGTAGTATAGAAGGGGTCAGCGCCTACGAGCAGTACTTC. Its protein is CASSIEGVSAYEQYF.

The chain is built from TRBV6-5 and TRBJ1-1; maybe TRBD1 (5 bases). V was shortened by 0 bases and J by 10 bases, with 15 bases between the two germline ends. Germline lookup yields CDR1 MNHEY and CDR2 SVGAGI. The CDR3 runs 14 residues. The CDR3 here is CASSYSSGGRLAFF. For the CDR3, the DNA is TGTGCCAGCAGTTACTCATCCGGGGGACGACTAGCTTTCTTT.

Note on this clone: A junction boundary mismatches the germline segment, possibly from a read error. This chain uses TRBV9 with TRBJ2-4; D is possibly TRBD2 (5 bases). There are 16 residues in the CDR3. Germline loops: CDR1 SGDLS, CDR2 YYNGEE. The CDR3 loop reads CASSVAKPLAKNSQYF. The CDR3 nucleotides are TGTGCCAGCAGCGTAGCGAAACCTCTAGCCAAAAACAGTCAGTACTTC.

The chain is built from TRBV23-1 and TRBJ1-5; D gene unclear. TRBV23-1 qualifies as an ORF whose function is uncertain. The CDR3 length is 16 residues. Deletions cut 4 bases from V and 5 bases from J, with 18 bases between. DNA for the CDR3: TGCGCCAGCAGTCCCCCCCGCGGGGTCGCAGATCAGCCCCAGCATTTT. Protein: CASSPPRGVADQPQHF.